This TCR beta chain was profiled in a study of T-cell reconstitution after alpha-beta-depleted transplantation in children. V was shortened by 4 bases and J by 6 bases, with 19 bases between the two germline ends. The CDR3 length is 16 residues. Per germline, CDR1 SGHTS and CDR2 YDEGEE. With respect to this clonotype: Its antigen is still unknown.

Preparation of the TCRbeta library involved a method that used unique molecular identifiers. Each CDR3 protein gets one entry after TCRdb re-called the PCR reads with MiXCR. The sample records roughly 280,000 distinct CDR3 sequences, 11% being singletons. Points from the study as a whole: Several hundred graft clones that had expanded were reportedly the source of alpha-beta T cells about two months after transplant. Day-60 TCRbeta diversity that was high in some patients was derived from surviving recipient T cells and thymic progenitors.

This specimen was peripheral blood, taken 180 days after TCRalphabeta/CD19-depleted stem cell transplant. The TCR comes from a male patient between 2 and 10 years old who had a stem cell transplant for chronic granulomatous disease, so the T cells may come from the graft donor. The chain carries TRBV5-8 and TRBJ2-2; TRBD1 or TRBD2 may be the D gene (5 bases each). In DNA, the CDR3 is TGTGCCAGCAGCCCGGGGCAGTTGGTATTCGCCGGGGAGCTGTTTTTT. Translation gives CASSPGQLVFAGELFF.